This is a list of T cell receptor beta chains from one sample in a study of beta chain features in type 1 diabetes. Profiled with immunoSEQ multiplex PCR; TCRdb holds only in-frame clones, not every one. The sample lists 200,000 to 250,000 clones; 13% to 15% were seen once. The sequenced material came from naive CD4+ T cells from blood. The receptor source for this set is a woman between 40 and 55 years old in good health. Each CDR3 is given with its conserved first and last residue. Fields, in order: J gene, D gene, clone size, V gene, CDR3 DNA, CDR3 protein. The D gene is left open where the match is weak. For some rows the clone size is stated as once, few or many, or as a class when expanded; others skip it.

>TRBJ2-3|TRBD2|NA|TRBV7-8
TGTGCCAGCAGCCCGCTAGCGGTTGGGAGCACAGATACGCAGTATTTT
CASSPLAVGSTDTQYF
>TRBJ2-1|TRBD2|NA|TRBV9
TGTGCCAGCAGCGTAGTTAGCGGGGGGTGGAATGAGCAGTTCTTC
CASSVVSGGWNEQFF
>TRBJ1-4|NA|few|TRBV2
TGTGCCAGCACCACGACAGGTCCGTTGGAAAAACTGTTTTTT
CASTTTGPLEKLFF
>TRBJ2-3|NA|NA|TRBV5-1
TGCGCCAGCAGCCTAGTAGCGGCTAGCACAGATACGCAGTATTTT
CASSLVAASTDTQYF
>TRBJ2-7|NA|few|TRBV10-2
TGCGCCACCCTCCTGGGCCGGGGAAGGTACGAGCAGTACTTC
CATLLGRGRYEQYF
>TRBJ2-2|TRBD1|NA|TRBV6-9
TGTGCCAGCACCCACGAGGGGACAGCGAACACCGGGGAGCTGTTTTTT
CASTHEGTANTGELFF
>TRBJ2-5|NA|NA|TRBV5-1
TGCGCCAGCAGCTTCGGGAATTCCTTCCAAGAGACCCAGTACTTC
CASSFGNSFQETQYF
>TRBJ2-7|NA|few|TRBV18
TGTGCCAGCTCACCACCGGCTCGGCGGGACGAGCAGTACTTC
CASSPPARRDEQYF
>TRBJ2-2|NA|few|TRBV9
TGTGCCAGCAACGACAGGCCAGCGAACACCGGGGAGCTGTTTTTT
CASNDRPANTGELFF
>TRBJ2-5|TRBD1|NA|TRBV5-4
TGTGCCAGCAGCTTGGCCGCGGGACAGGGTGTCTCGACCCAGTACTTC
CASSLAAGQGVSTQYF
>TRBJ1-1|NA|few|TRBV7-9
TGTGCCGGCGAGGACAACATGAACACTGAAGCTTTCTTT
CAGEDNMNTEAFF
>TRBJ2-1|TRBD2|few|TRBV2
TGTGCCAGCAGTGCCGCTTTAGCGGGATCCAATGAGCAGTTCTTC
CASSAALAGSNEQFF
>TRBJ1-2|NA|few|TRBV15
TGTGCCACCAGCAGAGACCAGGGCTATGGCTACACCTTC
CATSRDQGYGYTF
>TRBJ1-1|NA|NA|TRBV19
TGTGCCAGTAGTATGAGTGAGCGGAGCCGAGCTTTCTTT
CASSMSERSRAFF
>TRBJ1-2|TRBD1|NA|TRBV11-2
TGTGCCAGCAGCTCAGGGGGCGGCTACACCTTC
CASSSGGGYTF
>TRBJ2-3|TRBD2|NA|TRBV7-9
TGTGCCAACCAGCGGGGGGGCACAGATACGCAGTATTTT
CANQRGGTDTQYF
>TRBJ2-2|NA|NA|TRBV7-6
TGTGCCAGCAGCGTGGCAGGGTTTGGCACCGGGGAGCTGTTTTTT
CASSVAGFGTGELFF
>TRBJ1-2|NA|NA|TRBV2
TGTGCCAGCAGTCCCTTGAGGACAGCTAACTATGGCTACACCTTC
CASSPLRTANYGYTF
>TRBJ2-5|NA|few|TRBV5-1
TGCGCCAGCCTTCCGGGACTGCAACAAGAGACCCAGTACTTC
CASLPGLQQETQYF
>TRBJ1-2|TRBD1|NA|TRBV7-2
TGTGCCAGCAGCTTAGCCTTTGGCGGGACAGGAGGTGGTGGCTACACCTTC
CASSLAFGGTGGGGYTF
>TRBJ2-7|NA|few|TRBV18
TGTGCCAGCTCACCGCGAGTTGGGGCTATCTCCTACGAGCAGTACTTC
CASSPRVGAISYEQYF
>TRBJ1-6|NA|NA|TRBV5-6
TGTGCCAGCAGCCTTTTTGGGGGAGGCTATAATTCACCCCTCCACTTT
CASSLFGGGYNSPLHF
>TRBJ1-1|NA|few|TRBV4-3
TGCGCCAGCAGCCAAGATCCTCCGGGGCCGGGGGGAGGTTTGAAAGCTTTCTTT
CASSQDPPGPGGGLKAFF
>TRBJ2-1|TRBD2|NA|TRBV6-4
TGTGCCAGCAGCTCCTTGCGGGGGACTGAGCAGTTCTTC
CASSSLRGTEQFF
>TRBJ2-1|TRBD2|few|TRBV7-9
TGTGCCAGCACCAAGCGGGGGGGCTCCAATGAGCAGTTCTTC
CASTKRGGSNEQFF
>TRBJ2-2|TRBD2|few|TRBV7-8
TGTGCCAGCAGCTTATTGTCGGGGGGGCCGATCTCCACCGGGGAGCTGTTTTTT
CASSLLSGGPISTGELFF
>TRBJ2-2|TRBD2|few|TRBV4-3
TGCGCCAGCAGCCAAGATTCTTTAGCGGGGGGACCGAACACCGGGGAGCTGTTTTTT
CASSQDSLAGGPNTGELFF
>TRBJ2-7|TRBD2|few|TRBV7-2
TGTGCCAGCAGCTCCCGAGGACTAGCTTCCGAGCAGTACTTC
CASSSRGLASEQYF
>TRBJ2-5|NA|few|TRBV19
TGTGCCAGTAGTCATGGCGAGACCCAGTACTTC
CASSHGETQYF
>TRBJ2-7|TRBD2|NA|TRBV19
TGTGCCAGTAGCCGGACGGGGGGAAGTTACGAGCAGTACTTC
CASSRTGGSYEQYF
>TRBJ2-5|TRBD1|few|TRBV5-1
TGCGCCAGCAGCTCCGGGACAGGGGGTGCCCAGTACTTC
CASSSGTGGAQYF
>TRBJ2-1|TRBD1|NA|TRBV5-1
TGCGCCAGCAGCTTGGCACCCCTTGGACAGGGGAATGAGCAGTTCTTC
CASSLAPLGQGNEQFF
>TRBJ2-2|TRBD1|few|TRBV11-3
TGTGCCAGCAGCTCGAGGGGGCGGGAGCTGTTTTTT
CASSSRGRELFF
>TRBJ1-2|NA|few|TRBV5-1
TGCGCCAGCAGCTTGGACCTTACAGGGTCTGGCTACACCTTC
CASSLDLTGSGYTF
>TRBJ2-1|NA|few|TRBV6-5
TGTGCCAGCAGCAACTACTATGAGCAGTTCTTC
CASSNYYEQFF
>TRBJ2-3|TRBD2|few|TRBV9
TGTGCCAGCAGCGGGGGGGGATTCACAGATACGCAGTATTTT
CASSGGGFTDTQYF
>TRBJ1-1|NA|NA|TRBV28
TGTGCCAGCAGTCAGAGGACTGAAGCTTTCTTT
CASSQRTEAFF